Each of the 18 T cell receptor beta chains below was sequenced from the same sample in a study of blood T cell repertoires in COVID-19. Repertoires were generated with immunoSEQ multiplex PCR, while TCRdb's copy carries only in-frame clones and drops some. The table has 45,000 to 70,000 clones, roughly nine tenths seen once. The specimen was peripheral blood. These receptors all come from a woman aged 60-75 years with active or convalescent COVID-19.

The rearrangement links TRBV4-1 to TRBJ2-7; 8 bases fit TRBD2. With V trimmed by 0 bases and J by 0 bases, 7 bases remained unmatched. Germline-derived CDR1 and CDR2 are MGHRA and YSYEKL. The CDR3 consists of 17 residues. The CDR3, as DNA: TGCGCCAGCAGCCAAGAGTTGGCGCGGGAGGACTCCTACGAGCAGTACTTC. Its protein product is CASSQELAREDSYEQYF.

The chain carries TRBV19 and TRBJ2-1, with TRBD1 matching 10 bases. Germline values: CDR1 LNHDA, CDR2 SQIVND (reference sequence). This CDR3 contains 14 residues. Trimming took 5 bases from V and 7 from J; bases not matched to a gene: 5. The CDR3 protein is CASSPGQGPNEQFF. In DNA, the CDR3 is TGTGCCAGTAGTCCGGGACAGGGGCCAAATGAGCAGTTCTTC. Combining the CDR3 with reference TRBV19 and TRBJ2-1 gives the whole variable domain DGGITQSPKYLFRKEGQNVTLSCEQNLNHDAMYWYRQDPGQGLRLIYYSQIVNDFQKGDIAEGYSVSREKKESFPLTVTSAQKNPTAFYLCASSPGQGPNEQFFGPGTRLTVL.

This sequence joins TRBV28 and TRBJ1-2; D remains ambiguous. The germline V gene encodes CDR1 MDHEN and CDR2 SYDVKM. V was pared by 2 bases and J by 5 bases, with 6 bases between. The CDR3 is 12 residues long. The CDR3 bases are TGTGCCAGCAGTTTACGAGGTTATGGCTACACCTTC. This sequence encodes CASSLRGYGYTF.

The V call is TRBV7-8, the J call TRBJ2-7, with a possible D match to TRBD2 (5 bases). V lost 0 bases, J lost 0 bases, and 6 bases lay in between. Germline V gene data show CDR1 as SGHVS and CDR2 as FQNEAQ. The CDR3 is 14 amino acids. The CDR3 bases are TGTGCCAGCAGCTTAGCGGCGGGCTCCTACGAGCAGTACTTC. The encoded protein is CASSLAAGSYEQYF.

This chain uses TRBV18 with TRBJ1-5; D not resolved. V lost 4 bases to trimming and J lost 0 bases, with 10 bases between them. The CDR3 is 15 residues long. Per germline, CDR1 KGHSH and CDR2 LQKENI. Written as DNA, the CDR3 is TGTGCCAGCTCACTCATTACGGGTAGCAATCAGCCCCAGCATTTT. Its protein product is CASSLITGSNQPQHF.

This clone was seen a single time. The chain uses TRBV6-1 and TRBJ1-1, with no clear D. The CDR3 sequence is 15 residues long. CDR1 and CDR2 (germline): MNHNS, SASEGT. V was cut by 2 bases and J by 3 bases, with 13 bases left in between. CDR3 region: CASSETRQSYTEAFF. CDR3 coding DNA: TGTGCCAGCAGTGAAACCAGGCAGTCGTACACTGAAGCTTTCTTT.

The V and J genes are TRBV20-1 and TRBJ1-3; D uncertain. Trimming stripped 3 bases from V and 1 base from J, with 7 bases between. Germline V CDR1 and CDR2: DFQATT, SNEGSKA (reference sequence). This CDR3 region has 13 residues. The CDR3, as DNA: TGCAGTGCTAGTATATCTTCTGGAAACACCATATATTTT. Translation gives CSASISSGNTIYF.

This sequence joins TRBV6-5 and TRBJ2-7; 8 positions match TRBD2. The CDR3 sequence is 13 residues long. V shed 6 bases and J 2 bases; nucleotides not matched to a gene: 3. Germline V lookup: CDR1 MNHEY, CDR2 SVGAGI. CDR3 nucleotide sequence: TGTGCCAGCAGGATAGCGGGGCCCTACGAGCAGTACTTC. Translated: CASRIAGPYEQYF.

The V and J genes are TRBV23-1 and TRBJ1-5; D is unclear. TRBV23-1 counts as an open reading frame of uncertain function. The CDR3 totals 13 residues. V shed 10 bases and J shed 4 bases, with 14 bases lying between them. The CDR3 loop reads CATCSGRNQPQHF. The CDR3 DNA reads TGCGCCACCTGCTCGGGGAGGAATCAGCCCCAGCATTTT.

This clone came up once. The chain combines TRBV6-1 with TRBJ1-5, with no clear D. Trimming left V 8 bases short and J 0 bases short, with 14 bases between. The length of the CDR3 is 15 residues. Germline assignment: CDR1 MNHNS and CDR2 SASEGT. The CDR3 DNA reads TGTGCCAGCGGGTTGGAGGGAAATAGCAATCAGCCCCAGCATTTT. It yields the protein CASGLEGNSNQPQHF.

This chain uses TRBV7-7 with TRBJ1-1; D gene ambiguous. The CDR3 has 13 residues. The V and J ends lost 5 bases and 0 bases respectively, with 7 bases between them. Germline V gives CDR1 SSHAT, CDR2 FNYEAQ (reference sequence). The CDR3, as DNA: TGTGCCAGCAGCCGGGATTTGAACACTGAAGCTTTCTTT. Translation gives CASSRDLNTEAFF.

This clone is a singleton in its sample. The CDR3 here is CAWSTGSNQPQHF. The CDR3 bases are TGTGCCTGGTCGACGGGAAGCAATCAGCCCCAGCATTTT. The rearrangement joins TRBV30 to TRBJ1-5, with unresolved D. CDR3 size: 13 residues. Germline assignment: CDR1 GTSNPN and CDR2 SVGIG (reference sequence). V shed 5 bases and J shed 1 base, with 9 bases lying between them.

V gene TRBV9 combines with J gene TRBJ2-3, with 16 bases aligning to TRBD2. The trim removed 5 bases at V and 5 bases at J, leaving 8 bases unmatched. This CDR3 spans 17 amino acids. CDR1 is SGDLS and CDR2 is YYNGEE in the germline V gene. The CDR3 here is CASSLMGLAGGIDTQYF. In nucleotides, the CDR3 is TGTGCCAGCAGTCTTATGGGACTAGCGGGAGGGATAGATACGCAGTATTTT.

The CDR3 DNA reads TGTGCCAGTAGACAGGGTGTTCAGCCCCAGCATTTT. It encodes CASRQGVQPQHF. This chain links TRBV19 with TRBJ1-5, with D tentatively TRBD1 (6 bases). The CDR3 sequence is 12 residues long. Trimming took off 6 bases at V and 6 bases at J, with 9 bases between the two ends. CDR1 LNHDA and CDR2 SQIVND come from the germline V gene (reference sequence).

V gene TRBV11-2 combines with J gene TRBJ1-2; D perhaps matches TRBD1 (5 bases). Trimming removed 1 base from V and 1 base from J, with 10 bases in between. Germline CDR1 SGHAT, CDR2 FQNNGV. The CDR3 runs to 15 residues. The CDR3 sequence: CASSLAGRDNYGYTF. The CDR3 coding sequence is TGTGCCAGCAGCTTAGCGGGCAGGGATAACTATGGCTACACCTTC. Complete variable domain (other parts from reference TRBV11-2 and TRBJ1-2): EAGVAQSPRYKIIEKRQSVAFWCNPISGHATLYWYQQILGQGPKLLIQFQNNGVVDDSQLPKDRFSAERLKGVDSTLKIQPAKLEDSAVYLCASSLAGRDNYGYTFGSGTRLTVV.

The rearrangement links TRBV28 to TRBJ2-7; D is unclear. The CDR3 totals 13 residues. V lost 9 bases, J lost 2 bases, and 14 bases lay in between. The germline gives CDR1 MDHEN, CDR2 SYDVKM. In nucleotides, the CDR3 is TGTGCCAGTACGCGATTGGGCCCCTACGAGCAGTACTTC. Translation: CASTRLGPYEQYF.

This chain connects TRBV5-4 to TRBJ1-6, with D possibly TRBD1 on 5 matching bases. Germline V gene data show CDR1 as SGHNT and CDR2 as YYREEE (reference sequence). Trimming pared 0 bases from V and 9 bases from J, leaving 13 bases between. This CDR3 is built from 15 residues. CDR3 sequence (DNA): TGTGCCAGCAGCTTGGATGGGGCCCTTACTTCACCCCTCCACTTT. Protein product: CASSLDGALTSPLHF. The variable domain in full, completed from reference TRBV5-4 and TRBJ1-6, reads ETGVTQSPTHLIKTRGQQVTLRCSSQSGHNTVSWYQQALGQGPQFIFQYYREEENGRGNFPPRFSGLQFPNYSSELNVNALELDDSALYLCASSLDGALTSPLHFGNGTRLTVT.

This clone was picked up one time. In DNA, the CDR3 is TGTGCCAGCAGTGAATCTCGGGAAGTCCGCTACGAGCAGTACTTC. It yields the protein CASSESREVRYEQYF. The genes are TRBV2 and TRBJ2-7, with a weak D call TRBD2 (5 bases). This CDR3 has 15 amino acids. Germline V lookup: CDR1 SNHLY, CDR2 FYNNEI. The V and J ends lost 2 bases and 3 bases respectively, with 14 bases between them.